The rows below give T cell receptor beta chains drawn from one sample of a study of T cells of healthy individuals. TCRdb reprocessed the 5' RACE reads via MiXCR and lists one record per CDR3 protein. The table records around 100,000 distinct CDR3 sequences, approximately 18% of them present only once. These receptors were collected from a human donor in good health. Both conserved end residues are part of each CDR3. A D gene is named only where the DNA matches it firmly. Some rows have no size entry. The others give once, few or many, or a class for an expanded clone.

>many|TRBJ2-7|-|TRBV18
TGTGCCAGCTCTCCCTATAACTACGAGCAGTACTTC
CASSPYNYEQYF
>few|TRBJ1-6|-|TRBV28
TGTGCCAGCAGTCGACCAACAGATTATAATTCACCCCTCCACTTT
CASSRPTDYNSPLHF
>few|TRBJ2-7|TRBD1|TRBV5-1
TGCGCCAGCAGTTTGGGGACAGCCCCTTCCTACGAGCAGTACTTC
CASSLGTAPSYEQYF
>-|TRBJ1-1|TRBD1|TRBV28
TGTGCCAGCAGTTTAAGGTACAGGGGCCGCGTATCGAACACTGAAGCTTTCTTT
CASSLRYRGRVSNTEAFF
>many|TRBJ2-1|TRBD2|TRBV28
TGTGCCAGCAGTTTAATTAGCGGGAGCTCCCTCCACAATGAGCAGTTCTTC
CASSLISGSSLHNEQFF
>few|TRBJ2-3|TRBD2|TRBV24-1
TGTGCCACCAGTGATTGGGTCGGGGGGACCACAGATACGCAGTATTTT
CATSDWVGGTTDTQYF
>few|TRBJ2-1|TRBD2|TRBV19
TGTGCCAGTAGTATCCGACTAGCGGGAGACCACGAGCAGTTCTTC
CASSIRLAGDHEQFF
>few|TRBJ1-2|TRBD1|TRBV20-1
TGCAGTGCTGCACAGGGGGAGGACTATGGCTACACCTTC
CSAAQGEDYGYTF
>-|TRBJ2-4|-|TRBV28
TGTGCCAGCAGTTTATATTCTCGGGGCCTGGCCAAAAACATTCAGTACTTC
CASSLYSRGLAKNIQYF
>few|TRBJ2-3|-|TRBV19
TGTGCCAGCCGGCGGGTCCTGCAGGGAGTAGATACGCAGTATTTT
CASRRVLQGVDTQYF
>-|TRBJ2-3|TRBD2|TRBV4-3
TGCGCCAGCAGCCAAGTTACTAGCGGGAGAGTAGATACGCAGTATTTT
CASSQVTSGRVDTQYF
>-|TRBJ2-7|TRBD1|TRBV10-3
TGTGCCATAGGGACAGGCTCCTACGAGCAGTACTTC
CAIGTGSYEQYF
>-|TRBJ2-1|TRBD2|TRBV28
TGTGCCAGCAGTGAGACTAGCGGGAGGGGGAATGAGCAGTTCTTC
CASSETSGRGNEQFF
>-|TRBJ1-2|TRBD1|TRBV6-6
TGTGCCAGCAGTTTGACAGGGGGTGGCTACACCTTC
CASSLTGGGYTF
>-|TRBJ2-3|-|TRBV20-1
TGCAGTGCTCTCAAGACAGGTCTGGCGCAGTATTTT
CSALKTGLAQYF
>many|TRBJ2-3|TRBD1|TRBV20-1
TGCAGTGCAAACAGGGGGGATACGCAGTATTTT
CSANRGDTQYF
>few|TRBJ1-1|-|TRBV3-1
TGTGCCAGCACATGGGGTGGCACTGAAGCTTTCTTT
CASTWGGTEAFF
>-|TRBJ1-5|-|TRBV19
TGTGCCAGTAGTATCTCGGATCGCAATCAGCCCCAGCATTTT
CASSISDRNQPQHF
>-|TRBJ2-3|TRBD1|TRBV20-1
TGCAGTGCTCTGACCATACAGGGGGATACGCAGTATTTT
CSALTIQGDTQYF
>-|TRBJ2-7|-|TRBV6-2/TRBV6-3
TGTGCCAGCAGTTACACCACAGGGAAGTCCTACGAGCAGTACTTC
CASSYTTGKSYEQYF
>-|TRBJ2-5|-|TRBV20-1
TGCAGTGCGACAGTCCAAGAGACCCAGTACTTC
CSATVQETQYF
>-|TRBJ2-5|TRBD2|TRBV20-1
TGCAGTGCTAGAAAGCGGGAATCAGAGACCCAGTACTTC
CSARKRESETQYF
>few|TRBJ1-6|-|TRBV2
TGTGCCAGCAGTCGTCATTCACCCCTCCACTTT
CASSRHSPLHF
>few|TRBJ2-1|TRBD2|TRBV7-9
TGTGCCAGCAGCCAGACTAGCAAAATCGCGGGTGAGCAGTTCTTC
CASSQTSKIAGEQFF
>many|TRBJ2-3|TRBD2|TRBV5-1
TGCGCCAGCAGCGTACTAGCGGGGAGCACAGATACGCAGTATTTT
CASSVLAGSTDTQYF
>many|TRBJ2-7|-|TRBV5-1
TGCGCCAGCAGAGTTGACAGCTACGAGCAGTACTTC
CASRVDSYEQYF
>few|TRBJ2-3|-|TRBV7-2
TGTGCCAGCAGCTCAAAGACAGGATTTGGCACAGATACGCAGTATTTT
CASSSKTGFGTDTQYF
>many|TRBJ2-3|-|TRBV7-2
TGTGCCAGCAGCTTCTTCGGGGACTCAGATACGCAGTATTTT
CASSFFGDSDTQYF
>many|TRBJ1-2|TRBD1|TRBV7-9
TGTGCCAGCAGCCCAGGACAGGGCCACGGCTACACCTTC
CASSPGQGHGYTF